A single sample gave rise to the 4 T cell receptor beta chains below, sequenced in a study of CXCR3-negative and CXCR3-positive naive CD8 T cells. TRB cDNA was prepared as libraries by UMI-labeled 5' RACE. One entry per CDR3 protein, without DNA, is what TCRdb gives after re-calling the 5' RACE reads. This sample contains 45,000 to 65,000 distinct CDR3 sequences. Specimen: naive CXCR3- CD8+ T cells from blood. Subset indicated: CD45RO-CCR7+CD27+CD95- naive CD8+ T cells lacking CXCR3 (TNR3-). The source of these receptors is a human donor in good health. Some clones in this sample may be carry-over from other donors' samples.

This chain connects TRBV7-2 to TRBJ1-1. The germline V gene encodes CDR1 SGHTA and CDR2 FQGNSA. This CDR3 region has 13 residues. The CDR3 loop is CASSLSLQTEAFF.

This sequence joins TRBV4-3 and TRBJ2-7. The CDR3 is 16 residues long. Germline CDR1 LGHNA, CDR2 YSLEER. The CDR3 here is CASSQEGRESSYEQYF.

The chain uses TRBV11-2 and TRBJ2-1; TCRdb's assignment of TRBD2 cannot be checked, as there is no DNA. This CDR3 is 15 amino acids long. CDR1 is SGHAT and CDR2 is FQNNGV in the germline V gene. CDR3 sequence reads: CASSLELAGGNERFF. Full variable domain (rest looked up from reference TRBV11-2 and TRBJ2-1): EAGVAQSPRYKIIEKRQSVAFWCNPISGHATLYWYQQILGQGPKLLIQFQNNGVVDDSQLPKDRFSAERLKGVDSTLKIQPAKLEDSAVYLCASSLELAGGNERFFGPGTRLTVL.

The rearrangement links TRBV29-1 to TRBJ2-7; TCRdb's assignment of TRBD1 cannot be checked, as there is no DNA. Germline V CDR1 and CDR2: SQVTM, ANQGSEA. The CDR3 extends over 14 amino acids. This CDR3 is CSVEDRDSSYEQYF.